This TCR beta chain was identified during a study of blood T cell repertoires in COVID-19. For the study at large: The United States, Italy and Spain provided the acute and convalescent COVID-19 samples. The analysed material was cDNA or gDNA that came from T cells, B-cell-depleted T cells, or PBMCs.

This CDR3 is 16 amino acids long. The V gene's germline CDR1 is SGHRS and CDR2 YFSETQ. V was trimmed by 4 bases and J by 2 bases, leaving 18 bases between them. Original data processing: Nucleated cell number was recorded as an estimate derived from reference gene primer amplification. Sequencing was performed with immunoSEQ multiplex PCR; in TCRdb, only in-frame clones are kept and a portion is missing. The V and J calls and clone size come from that table; D and trimming were worked out from the DNA. The sample consists of almost 200,000 clones, 70% to 90% of them appearing once. Seattle cases were enrolled at active infection and followed longitudinally.

The specimen sequenced was peripheral blood. The chain recombines TRBV5-1 with TRBJ1-1, with TRBD1 as a possible D gene (6 bases). This TCR derives from a man in his sixties with COVID-19, enrolled during active disease. In nucleotides, the CDR3 is TGCGCCAGCAGCCCGGAGATACAGGGTCGAAACACTGAAGCTTTCTTT. It is translated as CASSPEIQGRNTEAFF.